A selection of T cell receptor beta chains follows, all from one sample in a study of Graves' ophthalmopathy and Graves' hyperthyroidism. Each CDR3 protein is one row after TCRdb ran MiXCR on the multiplex PCR reads. This table has around 1,000,000 distinct CDR3 sequences, about 35% appearing once. Source material: peripheral blood or thyroid tissue (not recorded which). Receptors were obtained from an adult man with Graves' hyperthyroidism. Each CDR3 is given with its conserved first and last residue. D genes are given only for firm matches. Clone sizes are given selectively: once, few, many, or a class where the clone is expanded.

TRBJ1-1 | TRBV15 | - | - | TGTGCCACCAGCAGCTCGGAGACGGACCTAAACACTGAAGCTTTCTTT | CATSSSETDLNTEAFF
TRBJ1-2 | TRBV20-1 | - | few | TGCAGTGCTAGAGTCGGCCGGGATTTCTATGGCTACACCTTC | CSARVGRDFYGYTF
TRBJ2-7 | TRBV2 | - | - | TGTGCCAGCAGGGGGGTTAGGAGCGCTGGATCCTACGAGCAGTACTTC | CASRGVRSAGSYEQYF
TRBJ2-7 | TRBV7-8 | - | few | TGTGCCAGCAGCTTAGGGTTAGCGGCGCAGTACTTC | CASSLGLAAQYF
TRBJ2-1 | TRBV10-3 | - | - | TGTGCCATCAGGACAACTTCGGGCAATGAGCAGTTCTTC | CAIRTTSGNEQFF
TRBJ2-7 | TRBV7-2 | - | few | TGTGCCAGCAGCTTACCAGGCGGGCCCCTCTACGAGCAGTACTTC | CASSLPGGPLYEQYF
TRBJ2-7 | TRBV5-1 | TRBD1 | many | TGCGCCAGCAGGGACCGGGACAGGGGTTTTGGAGAGCAGTACTTC | CASRDRDRGFGEQYF
TRBJ1-3 | TRBV29-1 | - | many | TGCAGCGTTGAAGGCCTAGGGGAAGGTGGAAACACCATATATTTT | CSVEGLGEGGNTIYF
TRBJ1-1 | TRBV6-5 | - | - | TGTGCCAGCAGTTACAGCTTGAGGACGGCTTTCTTT | CASSYSLRTAFF
TRBJ2-5 | TRBV7-2 | - | - | TGTGCCAGCAGCCCCACCTTTGGGGAGACCCAGTACTTC | CASSPTFGETQYF
TRBJ2-7 | TRBV29-1 | - | many | TGCAGCGTGGCGGAACCCTACGAGCAGTACTTC | CSVAEPYEQYF
TRBJ1-5 | TRBV19 | TRBD1 | many | TGTGCCAGTAGTATAGCACAGCGCAGGGGGCAGCATTTT | CASSIAQRRGQHF
TRBJ2-2 | TRBV25-1 | - | many | TGTGCCAGCAGTGAATCCCTCGCAGCGAACACCGGGGAGCTGTTTTTT | CASSESLAANTGELFF
TRBJ2-5 | TRBV5-1 | TRBD2 | - | TGCGCCAGCAGCTTCTGGCGGGAGATCCAAGAGACCCAGTACTTC | CASSFWREIQETQYF
TRBJ2-2 | TRBV20-1 | - | - | TGCAGTGCTAGAGGCGCTAGCGCGGTCACCGGGGAGCTGTTTTTT | CSARGASAVTGELFF
TRBJ1-4 | TRBV29-1 | TRBD1 | - | TGCAGCGTCTACCGGACAGGGAATGAAAAACTGTTTTTT | CSVYRTGNEKLFF
TRBJ1-2 | TRBV20-1 | TRBD1 | - | TGCAGTGCTCGAAGTACCGGGACAGGGGGGGTAAATGGCTACACCTTC | CSARSTGTGGVNGYTF
TRBJ2-7 | TRBV7-6 | TRBD1 | - | TGTGCCAGCAGCTTAGGGTCCGCGGGACAGGGGTCCTACGAGCAGTACTTC | CASSLGSAGQGSYEQYF
TRBJ1-6 | TRBV10-3 | TRBD1 | - | TGTGCCACGCACCCCGGGACAGTCTCTTCACCCCTCCACTTT | CATHPGTVSSPLHF
TRBJ2-2 | TRBV6-6 | - | - | TGTGCCAGCAGTTACTCGGGTTTCTCGAACACCGGGGAGCTGTTTTTT | CASSYSGFSNTGELFF
TRBJ2-5 | TRBV7-9 | - | many | TGTGCCAGCAGCACGGAAGAGAGATTCTGGGTGGTGACCCAGTACTTC | CASSTEERFWVVTQYF
TRBJ2-5 | TRBV10-3 | - | - | TGTGCCAACAGCTTCACAGGGTCTTCCGAGACCCAGTACTTC | CANSFTGSSETQYF
TRBJ1-6 | TRBV7-2 | - | once | TGTGCCAGCCGCTCTGGGACACCTTCACCCCTCCACTTT | CASRSGTPSPLHF
TRBJ1-3 | TRBV12-3/TRBV12-4 | - | few | TGTGCCAGCAGGGTCGGCAGGCTCTCTGGAAACACCATATATTTT | CASRVGRLSGNTIYF
TRBJ2-7 | TRBV29-1 | TRBD1 | many | TGCAGCGTTGCGAGGACAGGGCTCTACGAGCAGTACTTC | CSVARTGLYEQYF
TRBJ2-7 | TRBV5-1 | - | many | TGCGCCAGCAGCTCGTCGGGGCTCTACGAGCAGTACTTC | CASSSSGLYEQYF
TRBJ1-5 | TRBV10-3 | - | few | TGTGCCATCAGTGAGTCAGGGTTGAGCCAGCCCCAGCATTTT | CAISESGLSQPQHF
TRBJ1-5 | TRBV14 | - | - | TGTGCCAGCAGCCAAGCGCCCGGAGGGAATCAGCCCCAGCATTTT | CASSQAPGGNQPQHF
TRBJ2-5 | TRBV29-1 | - | many | TGCAGCGCCCTTCGGGGGACCCAGTACTTC | CSALRGTQYF
TRBJ1-1 | TRBV7-9 | TRBD1 | - | TGTGCCAGCAGCTTAGGACAGGGTTACGTGAACACTGAAGCTTTCTTT | CASSLGQGYVNTEAFF
TRBJ1-1 | TRBV11-2 | - | - | TGTGCCAGCGGAGCGGACAGGAACACTGAAGCTTTCTTT | CASGADRNTEAFF
TRBJ2-5 | TRBV13 | TRBD2 | few | TGTGCCAGCAGTATCGGGGGGGCCCACCAAGAGACCCAGTACTTC | CASSIGGAHQETQYF
TRBJ2-7 | TRBV5-4 | - | - | TGTGCCAGCAGCTTGGCCGAGGTGACACCCTACGAGCAGTACTTC | CASSLAEVTPYEQYF
TRBJ2-5 | TRBV24-1 | - | - | TGTGCCACCAGTGATAGCAGTCAACCCCAGTACTTC | CATSDSSQPQYF
TRBJ2-5 | TRBV7-3 | TRBD2 | many | TGTGCCAGCAGCTTAGGGGGACTAGCGGGAGGGCGCGGAGAGACCCAGTACTTC | CASSLGGLAGGRGETQYF
TRBJ1-2 | TRBV19 | - | many | TGTGCCATCGCGACAGGCCAAGGGTATGGCTACACCTTC | CAIATGQGYGYTF
TRBJ1-3 | TRBV20-1 | - | few | TGCAGTGCACCATACCCTGGAAACACCATATATTTT | CSAPYPGNTIYF
TRBJ2-5 | TRBV19 | - | - | TGTGCCAGTAGTACCCGGGACACAGGGAAGGAGACCCAGTACTTC | CASSTRDTGKETQYF
TRBJ1-5 | TRBV2 | - | few | TGTGCCAGCAGTGAACCACCGGGACGGAATAATCAGCCCCAGCATTTT | CASSEPPGRNNQPQHF
TRBJ2-2 | TRBV4-3 | - | few | TGCGCCAGCAGCCAAGATCGGCCAGGGGAGCTGTTTTTT | CASSQDRPGELFF
TRBJ1-2 | TRBV14 | - | few | TGTGCCAGCAGCCAGGTCCAAGGGCCCTCCTATGGCTACACCTTC | CASSQVQGPSYGYTF
TRBJ2-2 | TRBV29-1 | TRBD2 | - | TGCAGCACCTCGGGGGGGCGCGGGGAGCTGTTTTTT | CSTSGGRGELFF
TRBJ2-2 | TRBV19 | TRBD2 | - | TGTGCCAGTAGTATGCCCCTTGGGCGGGGGGTGAACACCGGGGAGCTGTTTTTT | CASSMPLGRGVNTGELFF
TRBJ2-5 | TRBV10-3 | - | - | TGTGCCATCAGCACGTCGGGACCTCGGGAGACCCAGTACTTC | CAISTSGPRETQYF
TRBJ2-5 | TRBV15 | - | few | TGTGCCACCAGCAGAGAGACACCGTACCAAGAGACCCAGTACTTC | CATSRETPYQETQYF
TRBJ2-2 | TRBV29-1 | TRBD1 | many | TGCAGCGGCGGACAGGGGAGCACCGGGGAGCTGTTTTTT | CSGGQGSTGELFF
TRBJ2-2 | TRBV20-1 | - | many | TGCAGTGCTAGCAGGGGCGCGAAAGGGGAGCTGTTTTTT | CSASRGAKGELFF
TRBJ2-7 | TRBV6-2/TRBV6-3 | - | - | TGTGCCAGCAGCCATCGGGAGAGGCTCTACGAGCAGTACTTC | CASSHRERLYEQYF
TRBJ2-2 | TRBV25-1 | TRBD2 | - | TGTGCCAACAGTGCGACTAGCGGGAGGGCCGTCGGGGAGCTGTTTTTT | CANSATSGRAVGELFF